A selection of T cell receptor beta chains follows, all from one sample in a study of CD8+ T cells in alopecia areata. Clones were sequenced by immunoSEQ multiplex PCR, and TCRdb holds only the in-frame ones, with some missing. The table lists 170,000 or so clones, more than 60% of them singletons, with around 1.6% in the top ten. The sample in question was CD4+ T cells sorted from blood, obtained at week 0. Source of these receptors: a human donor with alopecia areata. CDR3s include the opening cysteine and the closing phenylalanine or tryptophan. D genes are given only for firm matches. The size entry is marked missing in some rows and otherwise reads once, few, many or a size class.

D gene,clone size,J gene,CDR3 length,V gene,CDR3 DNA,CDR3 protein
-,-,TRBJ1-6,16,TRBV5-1,TGCGCCAGCAGCAAGGGCCAGGGTGGGAATAATTCACCCCTCCACTTT,CASSKGQGGNNSPLHF
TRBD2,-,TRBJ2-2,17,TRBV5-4,TGTGCCACACGGCGGACTAGCGGGGGGGCGATCACCGGGGAGCTGTTTTTT,CATRRTSGGAITGELFF
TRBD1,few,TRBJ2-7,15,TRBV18,TGTGCCAGCTCACCACCGGGACAGAGGAGAGGCGAGCAGTACTTC,CASSPPGQRRGEQYF
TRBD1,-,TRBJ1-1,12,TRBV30,TGTGCCTGGATTGGACAGGATGGCGAAGCTTTCTTT,CAWIGQDGEAFF
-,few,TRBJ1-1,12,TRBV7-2,TGTGCCAGCAGCTTATCGCGGACTGAAGCTTTCTTT,CASSLSRTEAFF
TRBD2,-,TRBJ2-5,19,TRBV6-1,TGTGCCAGCAGTGAAGCGGGACTAGCGGGGGGTCGTTACCAAGAGACCCAGTACTTC,CASSEAGLAGGRYQETQYF
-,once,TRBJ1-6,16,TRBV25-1,TGTGCCAGCAGTGAATTCGACCGGGGCGAGAATTCACCCCTCCACTTT,CASSEFDRGENSPLHF
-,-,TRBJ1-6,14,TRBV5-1,TGCGCCAGCAGCTTGGAGGCAGGGCTTTCACCCCTCCACTTT,CASSLEAGLSPLHF
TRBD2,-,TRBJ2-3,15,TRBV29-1,TGCAGCGCAAACCCGGGACTAGCGGGGGGGAGTACGCAGTATTTT,CSANPGLAGGSTQYF
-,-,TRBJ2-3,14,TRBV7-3,TGTGCCAGCAGCAAGCTAGCAGTAGCAGATACGCAGTATTTT,CASSKLAVADTQYF
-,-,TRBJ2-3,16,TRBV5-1,TGCGCCAGCAGCTTGGGGGTTGAGGGCAGCACAGATACGCAGTATTTT,CASSLGVEGSTDTQYF